This TCR beta chain was sequenced in a study of response to subunit inactivated influenza vaccine. Study-level findings and limits: Authors proposed each seasonal influenza vaccination draws in few new T cells.

On this clonotype: The antigen is not known.

TCRdb reprocessed the RT-PCR reads via MiXCR and lists one record per CDR3 protein. The data hold hundreds of thousands of distinct CDR3 sequences, with over 9% observed a single time. CDR3 length: 15 amino acids. Germline CDR1 LGHDT, CDR2 YNNKEL (reference sequence). The ends were cut back, 2 bases at V and 4 bases at J, with 15 bases in the middle. Sequenced here: non-naive T cells sorted from PBMCs, sampled 14 to 15 days before vaccination. The sequence was collected from a man between 50 and 59 years old who received an inactivated influenza vaccine. The chain is built from TRBV3-1 and TRBJ2-7; maybe TRBD1 (6 bases). In DNA, the CDR3 is TGTGCCAGCAGCCAATCCAGGACAGCCATATACGAGCAGTACTTC. Its translation: CASSQSRTAIYEQYF.